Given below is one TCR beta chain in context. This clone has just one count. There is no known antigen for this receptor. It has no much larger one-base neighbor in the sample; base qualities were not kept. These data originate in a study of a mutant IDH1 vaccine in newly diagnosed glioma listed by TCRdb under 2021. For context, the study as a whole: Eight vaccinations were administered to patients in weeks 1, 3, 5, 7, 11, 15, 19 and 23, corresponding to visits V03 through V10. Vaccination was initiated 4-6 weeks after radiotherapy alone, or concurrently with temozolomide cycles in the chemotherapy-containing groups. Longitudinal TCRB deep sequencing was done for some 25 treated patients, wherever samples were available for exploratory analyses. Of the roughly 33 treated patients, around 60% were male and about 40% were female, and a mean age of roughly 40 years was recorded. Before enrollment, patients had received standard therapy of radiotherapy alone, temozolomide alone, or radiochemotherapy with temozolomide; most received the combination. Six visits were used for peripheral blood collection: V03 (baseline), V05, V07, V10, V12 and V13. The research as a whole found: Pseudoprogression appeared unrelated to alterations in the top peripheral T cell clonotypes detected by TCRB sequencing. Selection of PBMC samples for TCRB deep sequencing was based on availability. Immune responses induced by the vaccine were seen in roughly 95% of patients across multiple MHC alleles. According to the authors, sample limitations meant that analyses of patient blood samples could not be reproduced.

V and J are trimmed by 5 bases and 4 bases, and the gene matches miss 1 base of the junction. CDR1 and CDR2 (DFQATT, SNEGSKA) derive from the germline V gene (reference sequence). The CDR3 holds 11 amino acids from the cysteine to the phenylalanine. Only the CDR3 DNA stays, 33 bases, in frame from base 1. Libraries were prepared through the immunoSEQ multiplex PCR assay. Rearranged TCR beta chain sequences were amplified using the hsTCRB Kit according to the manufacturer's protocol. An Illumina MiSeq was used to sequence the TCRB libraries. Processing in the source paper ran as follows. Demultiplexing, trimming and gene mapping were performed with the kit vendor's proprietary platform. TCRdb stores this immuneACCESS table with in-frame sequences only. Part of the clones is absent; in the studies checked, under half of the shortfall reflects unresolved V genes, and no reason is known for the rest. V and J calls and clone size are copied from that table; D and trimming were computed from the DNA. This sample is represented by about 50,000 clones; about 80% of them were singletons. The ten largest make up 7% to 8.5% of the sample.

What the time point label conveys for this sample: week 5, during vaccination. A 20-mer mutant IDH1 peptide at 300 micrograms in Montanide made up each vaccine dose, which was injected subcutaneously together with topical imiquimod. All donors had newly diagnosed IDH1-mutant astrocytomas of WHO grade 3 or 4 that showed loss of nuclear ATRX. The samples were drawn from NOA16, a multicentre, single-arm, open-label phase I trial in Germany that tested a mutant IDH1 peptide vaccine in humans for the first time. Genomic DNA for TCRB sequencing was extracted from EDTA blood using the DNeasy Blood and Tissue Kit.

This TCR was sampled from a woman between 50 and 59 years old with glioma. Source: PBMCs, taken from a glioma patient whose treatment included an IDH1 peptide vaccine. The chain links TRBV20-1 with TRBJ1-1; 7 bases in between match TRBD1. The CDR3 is CSAQGGTEAFF. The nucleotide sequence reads TGCAGTGCTCAGGGGGGCACTGAAGCTTTCTTT.